Presented here are 32 T cell receptor beta chains from one specimen sequenced in a study of cytomegalovirus exposure and HLA in healthy donors. A multiplex PCR was run with 60 Vbeta primers and 13 Jbeta primers. Sequenced by immunoSEQ multiplex PCR; TCRdb stores in-frame clones only, minus some. The sample lists about 150,000 clones; roughly 80% were seen once. Sequenced material: PBMCs. These receptors were taken from a man aged 45-60 years in good health and CMV-seropositive.

The J gene is TRBJ2-7, the V gene TRBV29-1; D perhaps matches TRBD1 (6 bases). V shed 5 bases and J shed 0 bases, with 11 bases lying between them. From germline, CDR1 is SQVTM and CDR2 ANQGSEA. The CDR3 has 13 amino acids. CDR3 nucleotide sequence: TGCAGCGTTTTTATAGGGGGCTCCTACGAGCAGTACTTC. This encodes CSVFIGGSYEQYF.

This rearrangement joins TRBV29-1 to TRBJ1-1, with D hard to call. The CDR3 length is 13 residues. Germline values: CDR1 SQVTM, CDR2 ANQGSEA. Trimming took off 4 bases at V and 0 bases at J, with 9 bases between the two ends. In DNA form, the CDR3 reads TGCAGCGTTGCTGCACTACTGAACACTGAAGCTTTCTTT. Translated: CSVAALLNTEAFF.

The chain uses TRBV27 and TRBJ2-7; D is uncertain. The CDR3 contains 16 residues. Germline-derived CDR1 and CDR2 are MNHEY and SMNVEV (reference sequence). Trimming took off 1 base at V and 4 bases at J, with 17 bases between the two ends. The CDR3 spells CASSLFEEKTAYEQYF. For the CDR3, the DNA is TGTGCCAGCAGTTTATTCGAGGAGAAGACGGCATACGAGCAGTACTTC.

The chain employs TRBV30 and TRBJ2-5; D might be TRBD1 (6 bases). The V end lost 8 bases, the J end lost 0 bases, and 16 bases lay between the germline ends. This CDR3 has 14 amino acids. In germline, CDR1 is GTSNPN, CDR2 SVGIG (reference sequence). The CDR3 DNA sequence: TGTGCCCGTTCGAACGGACAGTACCAAGAGACCCAGTACTTC. This translates into CARSNGQYQETQYF.

The CDR3, as DNA: TGCGCCAGCAGCTTGGGGGACATATTAGATCGGGGCTACACCTTC. This gives the protein CASSLGDILDRGYTF. The chain recombines TRBV5-1 with TRBJ1-2; a weak D match, TRBD1 (6 bases). CDR3 length: 15 amino acids. Between the trimmed V and J ends, which lost 0 bases and 8 bases, there was a span of 17 bases. Germline V gene sequence: CDR1 SGHRS, CDR2 YFSETQ.

V is TRBV27 and J is TRBJ2-3; tentative D call: TRBD2 (6 bases). The CDR3 spans 13 residues. The germline gives CDR1 MNHEY, CDR2 SMNVEV (reference sequence). Trimming pared 3 bases from V and 5 bases from J, leaving 9 bases between. The CDR3 region is CASSFISGDTQYF. The CDR3 DNA follows: TGTGCCAGCAGTTTCATTAGCGGAGATACGCAGTATTTT.

In nucleotides, the CDR3 is TGTGCCAGCAGGGCCCGGACAGGGGATTACTATGGCTACACCTTC. Its translation: CASRARTGDYYGYTF. V gene TRBV6-6 combines with J gene TRBJ1-2; 9 bases fit TRBD1. V lost 6 bases, J lost 3 bases, and 8 bases stayed unmatched. Germline V CDR1 and CDR2: MNHNY, SVGAGI (reference sequence). This CDR3 has 15 amino acids.

The V gene is TRBV7-2, the J gene TRBJ2-3; the match to TRBD2 covers 7 bases. V lost 5 bases, J lost 7 bases, and 12 bases stayed unmatched. The CDR3 sequence is 15 residues long. Germline CDR1 is SGHTA and CDR2 is FQGNSA. Written as DNA, the CDR3 is TGTGCCAGCAGCATTGGACTAGTAGGGTTTAATACGCAGTATTTT. Amino acid sequence: CASSIGLVGFNTQYF.

The chain joins TRBV28 to TRBJ1-1; possible D gene TRBD1, 5 bases. This CDR3 contains 15 residues. Trimming cost V 6 bases and J 8 bases, with 22 bases left between them. The germline V gene encodes CDR1 MDHEN and CDR2 SYDVKM. The CDR3: CASRTRRGREAEAFF. CDR3 sequence (DNA): TGTGCCAGCAGAACCCGACGGGGGAGAGAGGCGGAAGCTTTCTTT. The variable domain in full, with the rest retrieved from reference TRBV28 and TRBJ1-1, is DVKVTQSSRYLVKRTGEKVFLECVQDMDHENMFWYRQDPGLGLRLIYFSYDVKMKEKGDIPEGYSVSREKKERFSLILESASTNQTSMYLCASRTRRGREAEAFFGQGTRLTVV.

This clone was seen just once. The genes are TRBV18 and TRBJ1-1, with TRBD1 identical over 8 bases. The CDR3 extends over 14 amino acids. V dropped 6 bases and J dropped 5; count of bases not matched to a gene: 8. In germline, CDR1 is KGHSH, CDR2 LQKENI. The CDR3 sequence: CASSQGQGVTEAFF. The DNA for the CDR3 is TGTGCCAGCTCGCAAGGACAGGGAGTGACTGAAGCTTTCTTT.

This chain links TRBV4-1 with TRBJ1-4; D might be TRBD1 (5 bases). The germline V gene has CDR1 MGHRA and CDR2 YSYEKL. This CDR3 comprises 13 residues. V shed 1 base and J shed 7 bases, with 7 bases lying between them. Here the CDR3 reads CASSQGQGEKLFF. The CDR3 DNA is TGCGCCAGCAGCCAAGGGCAGGGTGAAAAACTGTTTTTT.

This chain connects TRBV5-6 to TRBJ2-2; the match to TRBD2 covers 12 bases. V dropped 3 bases and J dropped 4; count of bases not matched to a gene: 4. This CDR3 has 16 residues. CDR1 is SGHDT and CDR2 is YYEEEE in the germline V gene. CDR3 coding DNA: TGTGCCAGCAGCTCCCGGACTAGCGGGGTCACCGGGGAGCTGTTTTTT. It is translated as CASSSRTSGVTGELFF. Combining the CDR3 with reference TRBV5-6 and TRBJ2-2 gives the whole variable domain DAGVTQSPTHLIKTRGQQVTLRCSPKSGHDTVSWYQQALGQGPQFIFQYYEEEERQRGNFPDRFSGHQFPNYSSELNVNALLLGDSALYLCASSSRTSGVTGELFFGEGSRLTVL.

In this sample, this clone turned up a few times. V is TRBV2 and J is TRBJ1-3; D uncertain. Germline loops: CDR1 SNHLY, CDR2 FYNNEI. The ends were cut back, 3 bases at V and 4 bases at J, with 7 bases in the middle. This CDR3 has 13 amino acids. As DNA, the CDR3 is TGTGCCAGCAGTGAGGAGAGAGGAAACACCATATATTTT. As protein: CASSEERGNTIYF.

The genes are TRBV7-8 and TRBJ1-1; the match to TRBD1 covers 7 bases. Trimming cost V 2 bases and J 3 bases; bases outside gene matches: 6. The CDR3 spans 15 residues. The germline gives CDR1 SGHVS, CDR2 FQNEAQ. This chain's CDR3 is CASSLRRQGYTEAFF. In DNA, the CDR3 is TGTGCCAGCAGCTTAAGGAGACAGGGCTACACTGAAGCTTTCTTT.

DNA of the CDR3: TGTGCCAACCGACAGGGGCCGGGTAATGGCTACGAGCAGTACTTC. Amino acid sequence: CANRQGPGNGYEQYF. The V call is TRBV10-3, the J call TRBJ2-7; TRBD1 matches at 8 bases. Germline V lookup: CDR1 ENHRY, CDR2 SYGVKD. With 10 bases clipped from V and 3 bases from J, the junction kept 14 bases outside the gene matches. The CDR3 runs to 15 residues.

A note on this clone: The junction departs from germline at one end; a sequencing error may be responsible. This sequence joins TRBV7-9 and TRBJ2-7, with a weak D call TRBD2 (6 bases). The CDR3 runs 16 residues. CDR1 is SEHNR, CDR2 FQNEAQ, per germline (reference sequence). The CDR3, as DNA: TGTTCCAGCAGCTCGCAGCAGGCGGGGAGCTCCTACGAGCAGTACTTC. Translating gives CSSSSQQAGSSYEQYF.

CDR3 sequence reads: CASMDRFSNQPQHF. The CDR3 coding sequence is TGTGCCAGTATGGACAGGTTTAGCAATCAGCCCCAGCATTTT. This chain connects TRBV19 to TRBJ1-5, with 7 bases matching TRBD1. The V gene end was trimmed by 7 bases and the J gene end by 0 bases; junction bases not matched to a gene: 3. Germline CDR1 LNHDA, CDR2 SQIVND (reference sequence). The CDR3 covers 14 residues.

This chain uses TRBV6-1 with TRBJ2-7, with 8 nucleotides matching TRBD2. V lost 4 bases to trimming and J lost 7 bases; unmatched junction nucleotides: 12. Germline CDR1 reads MNHNS; CDR2 reads SASEGT. CDR3 length: 15 amino acids. The CDR3: CASSGIAGRPMEQYF. CDR3 in DNA: TGTGCCAGCAGTGGGATAGCGGGGAGGCCTATGGAGCAGTACTTC.

This chain joins TRBV7-2 and TRBJ2-7, with 10 bases fitting TRBD2. V lost 4 bases to trimming and J lost 2 bases; unmatched junction nucleotides: 8. The germline CDR1 and CDR2 sequences are SGHTA and FQGNSA. The CDR3 covers 16 residues. The CDR3 loop reads CASSWGPGLATYEQYF. The CDR3 bases are TGTGCCAGCAGCTGGGGGCCGGGACTAGCGACCTACGAGCAGTACTTC.

The rearrangement uses TRBV7-2 and TRBJ2-1, with D unresolved. From germline, CDR1 is SGHTA and CDR2 FQGNSA. The CDR3 spans 11 residues. Deletions cut 6 bases from V and 4 bases from J, with 4 bases between. As DNA, the CDR3 is TGTGCCAGCAGTTATTACAATGAGCAGTTCTTC. This sequence encodes CASSYYNEQFF. The full variable domain, rest sourced from reference TRBV7-2 and TRBJ2-1, is GAGVSQSPSNKVTEKGKDVELRCDPISGHTALYWYRQSLGQGLEFLIYFQGNSAPDKSGLPSDRFSAERTGGSVSTLTIQRTQQEDSAVYLCASSYYNEQFFGPGTRLTVL.

Concerning this clone itself: The junction and the germline gene differ at one end; a read error may be behind it. Additional DNA sequences in this sample encode the identical CDR3. The chain combines TRBV7-9 with TRBJ1-1; D ambiguous. Germline CDR1 SEHNR, CDR2 FQNEAQ (reference sequence). The CDR3 is 14 residues long. The CDR3 DNA follows: TGCGCCAGCAGCTACAACCAAGAGAACACTGAAGCTTTCTTT. Translation gives CASSYNQENTEAFF.

The chain uses TRBV30 and TRBJ1-1; D is ambiguous. CDR1 is GTSNPN and CDR2 is SVGIG in the germline V gene (reference sequence). The ends were cut back, 2 bases at V and 6 bases at J, with 10 bases in the middle. This CDR3 is 12 amino acids long. CDR3: CAWSSSRSEAFF. DNA for the CDR3: TGTGCCTGGAGTTCCTCGAGGTCTGAAGCTTTCTTT.

The chain links TRBV5-6 to TRBJ2-5, with D perhaps TRBD1 (6 bases). The CDR3 is 14 residues long. Trimming cost V 7 bases and J 5 bases, with 18 bases left between them. Germline V gives CDR1 SGHDT, CDR2 YYEEEE. The CDR3 DNA follows: TGTGCCAGCGCCACCCGAGGGGGTGCGGAGACCCAGTACTTC. Protein product: CASATRGGAETQYF.

The chain links TRBV7-6 to TRBJ1-5; TRBD1 aligns across 9 bases. J lost 4 bases, V lost 5 bases, and 3 bases had no gene match. This CDR3 contains 14 residues. Germline V gene sequence: CDR1 SGHVS, CDR2 FNYEAQ. The CDR3 spells CASSPGQGNQPQHF. The CDR3 DNA follows: TGTGCCAGCAGCCCAGGACAGGGGAATCAGCCCCAGCATTTT.

CDR3 in amino acids: CASSSRRDSKQYF. The CDR3 DNA follows: TGTGCCAGCAGCTCCCGCAGGGACAGTAAGCAGTACTTC. V and J are TRBV7-8 and TRBJ2-7, with 7 bases matching TRBD1. The germline V gene has CDR1 SGHVS and CDR2 FQNEAQ. The junction had 8 bases not matched to a gene; V was cut back by 4 bases and J by 8 bases. CDR3 length: 13 residues.

CDR3 residues: CASSLFGGEGETQYF. In DNA form, the CDR3 reads TGCGCCAGCAGCTTGTTCGGGGGGGAGGGAGAGACCCAGTACTTC. The chain has TRBV5-1 and TRBJ2-5, with 8 bases aligning to TRBD2. The J segment lost 4 bases and the V segment lost 1 base, leaving 6 bases of the junction unmatched. From germline, CDR1 is SGHRS and CDR2 YFSETQ. There are 15 residues in the CDR3.

This chain links TRBV6-4 with TRBJ2-1; perhaps TRBD2 as D (6 bases). The V gene's germline CDR1 is MRHNA and CDR2 SNTAGT. Trimming removed 9 bases at V and 3 bases at J, with 18 bases between. The CDR3 runs 15 residues. The CDR3 DNA reads as TGTGCCAGACATAATACCGCGGGGAGCTACAATGAGCAGTTCTTC. This translates into CARHNTAGSYNEQFF.

This chain uses TRBV4-1 with TRBJ2-7; 7 bases line up with TRBD1. This CDR3 is 16 amino acids long. Losses at the gene ends were 1 base for V and 4 bases for J; bases not matched to a gene: 10. The germline gives CDR1 MGHRA, CDR2 YSYEKL. The CDR3 DNA reads as TGCGCCAGCAGCCAAGGTGCCGGGACAGAGAGATACGAGCAGTACTTC. Its translation: CASSQGAGTERYEQYF.

The chain joins TRBV5-1 to TRBJ1-2; 9 bases align to TRBD1. Per germline, CDR1 SGHRS and CDR2 YFSETQ. The V gene end was trimmed by 3 bases and the J gene end by 4 bases; junction bases not matched to a gene: 10. The CDR3 has 16 amino acids. In nucleotides, the CDR3 is TGCGCCAGCAGCTCGTTACAGGGGGCGCGTATCTATGGCTACACCTTC. This codes for CASSSLQGARIYGYTF.

Only one count was recorded for this clone. The chain uses TRBV29-1 and TRBJ1-3; the D gene is possibly TRBD1 (5 bases). The V gene lost 8 bases and the J gene lost 5 bases, with 34 bases spanning the gap. This CDR3 is built from 19 residues. Germline loops: CDR1 SQVTM, CDR2 ANQGSEA. CDR3 bases: TGCAGCATCCCTCCGAGCGGACCCCGGGGGACCGGACACAGAAACACCATATATTTT. This sequence encodes CSIPPSGPRGTGHRNTIYF. Full variable domain (remainder filled in from reference TRBV29-1 and TRBJ1-3): SAVISQKPSRDICQRGTSLTIQCQVDSQVTMMFWYRQQPGQSLTLIATANQGSEATYESGFVIDKFPISRPNLTFSTLTVSNMSPEDSSIYLCSIPPSGPRGTGHRNTIYFGEGSWLTVV.

The J gene is TRBJ2-7, the V gene TRBV19; D possibly corresponds to TRBD1 (6 bases). V was cut by 9 bases and J by 6 bases, with 15 bases left in between. The CDR3 covers 12 residues. CDR1 LNHDA and CDR2 SQIVND come from the germline V gene (reference sequence). CDR3 sequence reads: CASRRGGGEQYF. CDR3 bases: TGTGCCAGCCGCCGTGGGGGCGGCGAGCAGTACTTC. Supplemented by reference TRBV19 and TRBJ2-7, the full variable domain reads DGGITQSPKYLFRKEGQNVTLSCEQNLNHDAMYWYRQDPGQGLRLIYYSQIVNDFQKGDIAEGYSVSREKKESFPLTVTSAQKNPTAFYLCASRRGGGEQYFGPGTRLTVT.

This clone was detected once. V usage is TRBV4-2 and J usage is TRBJ1-5, with D unclear. Trimming removed 5 bases from V and 3 bases from J, with 14 bases in between. The CDR3 runs 15 residues. Germline values: CDR1 LGHNA, CDR2 YNFKEQ. In nucleotides, the CDR3 is TGTGCCAGCAGCGCCACAACCTCAAACAATCAGCCCCAGCATTTT. This encodes CASSATTSNNQPQHF.